The text below deals with one T cell receptor (beta chain). Antigen: not known. This sample was taken from a study of CD8+ T cells in alopecia areata. Study observations and caveats: Tofacitinib did not eliminate many expanded lesional clones from scalp or blood. Scalp lesions, especially in alopecia totalis/universalis, had higher clonality than normal scalp.

Isolated RNA was reverse transcribed into cDNA used as the sequencing template. Sequencing used immunoSEQ multiplex PCR; TCRdb keeps in-frame clones, though not all of them. The data contain 150,000 to 250,000 clones, 58% of them singletons. Treatment described: oral pan-JAK inhibitor, 5-10 mg twice daily. It was from alopecia areata patients that lesional scalp punch biopsies and peripheral blood were collected. Separation by sorting yielded CD4+ and CD8+ T cells from PBMCs. This sample comprised CD4+ T cells sorted from blood, obtained at week 24, from a patient treated with tofacitinib. The source is a human donor with alopecia areata.

CDR3 residues: CASNLGGGGQETQYF. In nucleotides, the CDR3 is TGTGCCAGCAATCTGGGGGGAGGTGGGCAAGAGACCCAGTACTTC. The chain is built from TRBV27 and TRBJ2-5; possibly TRBD2 for D (6 bases). The V gene's germline CDR1 is MNHEY and CDR2 SMNVEV (reference sequence). V was cut by 7 bases and J by 2 bases, with 17 bases left in between. The CDR3 contains 15 residues.